This is a list of T cell receptor beta chains from one sample in a study of blood T cell repertoires in COVID-19. Using immunoSEQ multiplex PCR, the repertoire was profiled, and TCRdb retains in-frame clones only, with some absent. Of around 250,000 clones in the sample, 75% to 90% were seen once. Source material: PBMCs or T cells enriched from blood (not recorded which). These receptors were collected from a woman aged 45-60 years who had recovered from COVID-19. Each CDR3 is given with its conserved first and last residue. Fields, in order: V gene, D gene, J gene, CDR3 protein. D genes are given only for firm matches.

>TRBV29-1|-|TRBJ1-1
CSAEGIRAFF
>TRBV2|-|TRBJ2-6
CASTGSTSGANVLTF
>TRBV10-2|-|TRBJ2-1
CASRATVNEQFF
>TRBV7-6|-|TRBJ2-5
CASSSEETQYF
>TRBV6-6|-|TRBJ1-5
CASSLEGGQPQHF
>TRBV4-1|TRBD2|TRBJ2-7
CASSQAGTSSYEQYF
>TRBV28|TRBD1|TRBJ2-1
CASQLTGGEGGNEQFF
>TRBV27|TRBD2|TRBJ2-1
CASSSGTNYNEQFF
>TRBV5-4|TRBD2|TRBJ2-3
CASSLYSGNPTDTQYF
>TRBV2|-|TRBJ1-4
CASSEKTGAGATNEKLFF
>TRBV2|-|TRBJ2-3
CASSERDSRTDTQYF
>TRBV5-1|TRBD2|TRBJ2-7
CASSGTSGRAYEQYF
>TRBV9|TRBD1|TRBJ1-1
CASSAGTGQRGEAFF
>TRBV3-1/TRBV3-2|-|TRBJ1-1
CASSLGYSGGTEAFF
>TRBV15|-|TRBJ1-2
CATSSSQGSYGYGYTF
>TRBV7-9|-|TRBJ1-3
CASSFISSGNTIYF
>TRBV10-3|-|TRBJ1-5
CAISELAGQPQHF
>TRBV2|-|TRBJ2-1
CASTPSSPTGEQFF
>TRBV28|TRBD1|TRBJ1-1
CASPKSTGAPTEAFF
>TRBV4-1|TRBD1|TRBJ1-2
CASSQTGGYGYTF
>TRBV5-6|TRBD1|TRBJ1-4
CASSRQMDRGEGKLFF
>TRBV5-1|-|TRBJ1-1
CASSLGYGRGHTEAFF
>TRBV3-1/TRBV3-2|-|TRBJ1-4
CASSPIGGSNEKLFF
>TRBV3-1/TRBV3-2|-|TRBJ2-3
CASSQRLGDTQYF
>TRBV9|TRBD2|TRBJ2-3
CASSPGTSGTDTQYF
>TRBV6-2/TRBV6-3|-|TRBJ1-5
CASSYSRGGQPQHF
>TRBV10-3|TRBD1|TRBJ2-7
CATDRTGIREQYF
>TRBV4-2|-|TRBJ2-2
CASSQGLANTGELFF
>TRBV29-1|TRBD1|TRBJ1-2
CSVDRRGGSYGYTF
>TRBV19|TRBD2|TRBJ2-2
CASKGREIVLGGELFF
>TRBV5-4|-|TRBJ1-6
CASSMREVGDSPLHF
>TRBV29-1|-|TRBJ2-7
CSVAAGGLYEQYF
>TRBV4-2|TRBD1|TRBJ1-2
CASSTDRAGYTF
>TRBV7-2|TRBD2|TRBJ2-1
CASSFVRGSSYNEQFF
>TRBV4-1|-|TRBJ2-7
CASSQIKYF
>TRBV18|-|TRBJ1-5
CASSPTSSGVSQHF
>TRBV4-2|TRBD1|TRBJ1-3
CASSLKQGESSGNTIYF
>TRBV27|-|TRBJ2-7
CASSSYSGAHPLEQYF
>TRBV28|TRBD1|TRBJ1-6
CASEHRGGSPLHF
>TRBV28|-|TRBJ2-2
CASSLGQGYTGELFF
>TRBV27|-|TRBJ1-5
CASSFRDQPQHF
>TRBV28|TRBD2|TRBJ2-1
CASRRVTSGRAYNEQFF
>TRBV6-1|TRBD2|TRBJ2-3
CASSDLTSGTADTQYF
>TRBV5-1|TRBD1|TRBJ1-1
CASSLGYRGTEAFF
>TRBV5-4|TRBD1|TRBJ1-1
CASSSTTGGDTEAFF
>TRBV29-1|TRBD1|TRBJ2-4
CSVRKGGTGENIQYF
>TRBV12-3/TRBV12-4|TRBD2|TRBJ2-7
CASRRESYEQYF
>TRBV29-1|-|TRBJ2-5
CSVEKRGLRETQYF
>TRBV28|TRBD1|TRBJ2-7
CASLKPGQYYEQYF
>TRBV5-4|-|TRBJ2-3
CASSFRTRGTDTQYF
>TRBV10-3|-|TRBJ2-5
CAISLTGQETQYF
>TRBV13|TRBD1|TRBJ1-4
CASSLGLGTGKRKLFF
>TRBV7-9|-|TRBJ1-2
CASSLLYGYTF
>TRBV28|-|TRBJ2-1
CASSGGSDEQFF
>TRBV7-2|-|TRBJ1-1
CASSLNAKRSAFF